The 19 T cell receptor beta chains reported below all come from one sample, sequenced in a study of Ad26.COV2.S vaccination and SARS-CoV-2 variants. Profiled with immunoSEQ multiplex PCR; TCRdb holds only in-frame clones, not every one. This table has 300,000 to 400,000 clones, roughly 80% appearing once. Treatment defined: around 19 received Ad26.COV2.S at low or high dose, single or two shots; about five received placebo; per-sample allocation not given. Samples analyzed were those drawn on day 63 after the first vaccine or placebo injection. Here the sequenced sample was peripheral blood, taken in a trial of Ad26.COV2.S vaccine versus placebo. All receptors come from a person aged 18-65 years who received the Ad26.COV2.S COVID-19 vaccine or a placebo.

The DNA for the CDR3 is TGTGCCAGTAGTACTCTACAGCTAATCACCGGGGAGCTGTTTTTT. This gives the protein CASSTLQLITGELFF. The chain recombines TRBV19 with TRBJ2-2; D call uncertain. Germline V lookup: CDR1 LNHDA, CDR2 SQIVND (reference sequence). Trimming removed 4 bases from V and 4 bases from J, with 13 bases in between. There are 15 residues in the CDR3.

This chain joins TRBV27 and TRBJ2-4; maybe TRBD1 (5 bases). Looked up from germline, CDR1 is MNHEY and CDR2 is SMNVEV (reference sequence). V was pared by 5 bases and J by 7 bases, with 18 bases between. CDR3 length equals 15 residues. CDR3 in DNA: TGTGCCAGCAGTCCAACGAAGGGGTGGCAGAACATTCAGTACTTC. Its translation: CASSPTKGWQNIQYF.

The CDR3 reads CASSYLPGQGASEQYF. The CDR3 nucleotides are TGTGCCAGCAGTTATCTACCGGGACAGGGGGCCTCCGAGCAGTACTTC. This chain links TRBV5-5 with TRBJ2-7; 12 positions agree with TRBD1. The V gene's germline CDR1 is SGHKS and CDR2 YYEKEE (reference sequence). The CDR3 is 16 residues long. Germline trimming cut 5 bases from V and 6 bases from J; bases unmatched to any gene: 12.

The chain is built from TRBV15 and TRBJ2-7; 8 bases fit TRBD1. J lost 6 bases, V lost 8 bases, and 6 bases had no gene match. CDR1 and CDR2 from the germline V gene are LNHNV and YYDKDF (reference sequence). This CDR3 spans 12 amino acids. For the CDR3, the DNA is TGTGCCACCTGGCAGGGGGCAGGCGAGCAGTACTTC. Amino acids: CATWQGAGEQYF.

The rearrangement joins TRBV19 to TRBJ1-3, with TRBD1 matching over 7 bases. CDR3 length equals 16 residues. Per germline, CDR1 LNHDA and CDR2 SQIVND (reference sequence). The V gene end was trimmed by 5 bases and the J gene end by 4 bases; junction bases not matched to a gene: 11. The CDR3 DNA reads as TGTGCCAGTAGTGTGTCAACAGGGGCCGGCGGAAACACCATATATTTT. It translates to CASSVSTGAGGNTIYF. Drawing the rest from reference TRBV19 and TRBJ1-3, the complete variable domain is DGGITQSPKYLFRKEGQNVTLSCEQNLNHDAMYWYRQDPGQGLRLIYYSQIVNDFQKGDIAEGYSVSREKKESFPLTVTSAQKNPTAFYLCASSVSTGAGGNTIYFGEGSWLTVV.

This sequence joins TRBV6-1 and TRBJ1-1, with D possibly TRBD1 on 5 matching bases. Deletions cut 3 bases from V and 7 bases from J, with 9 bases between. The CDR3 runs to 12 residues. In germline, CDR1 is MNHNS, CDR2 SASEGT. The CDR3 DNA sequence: TGTGCCAGCAGTGACCGACAGCGTGAAGCTTTCTTT. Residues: CASSDRQREAFF.

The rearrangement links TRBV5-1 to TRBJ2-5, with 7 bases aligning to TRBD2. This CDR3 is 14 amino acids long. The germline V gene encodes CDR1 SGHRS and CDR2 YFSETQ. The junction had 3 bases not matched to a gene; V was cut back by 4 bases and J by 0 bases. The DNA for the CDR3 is TGCGCCAGCAGCCGTAGCGGGTACCAAGAGACCCAGTACTTC. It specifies CASSRSGYQETQYF.

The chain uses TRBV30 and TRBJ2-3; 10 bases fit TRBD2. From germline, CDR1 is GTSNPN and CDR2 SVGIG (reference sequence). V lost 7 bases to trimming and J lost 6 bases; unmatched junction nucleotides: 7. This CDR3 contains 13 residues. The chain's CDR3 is CALTLAGADTQYF. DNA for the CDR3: TGTGCCTTAACCCTAGCGGGGGCTGATACGCAGTATTTT.

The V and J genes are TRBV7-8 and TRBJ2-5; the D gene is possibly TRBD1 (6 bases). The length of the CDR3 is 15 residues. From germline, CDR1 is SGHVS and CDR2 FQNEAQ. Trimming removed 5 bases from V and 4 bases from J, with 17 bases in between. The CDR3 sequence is CASSVSQGSGETQYF. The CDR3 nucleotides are TGTGCCAGCAGCGTTAGCCAGGGGTCTGGAGAGACCCAGTACTTC.

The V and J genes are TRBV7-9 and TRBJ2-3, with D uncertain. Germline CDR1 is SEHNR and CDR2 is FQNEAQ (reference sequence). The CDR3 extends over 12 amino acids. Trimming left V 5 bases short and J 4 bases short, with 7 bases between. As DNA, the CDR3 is TGTGCCAGCAGCCCCCCCGCAGATACGCAGTATTTT. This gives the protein CASSPPADTQYF.

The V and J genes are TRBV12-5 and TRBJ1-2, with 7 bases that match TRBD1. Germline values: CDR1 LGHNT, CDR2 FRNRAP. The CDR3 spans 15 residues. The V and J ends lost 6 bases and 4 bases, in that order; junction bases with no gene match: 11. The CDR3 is CASGSVTGPLYGYTF. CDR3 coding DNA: TGTGCTAGTGGATCCGTGACAGGGCCTCTCTATGGCTACACCTTC.

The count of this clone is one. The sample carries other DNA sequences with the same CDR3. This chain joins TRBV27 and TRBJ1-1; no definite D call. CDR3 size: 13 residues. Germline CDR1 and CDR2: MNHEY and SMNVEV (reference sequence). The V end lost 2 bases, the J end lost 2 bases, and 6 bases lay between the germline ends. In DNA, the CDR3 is TGTGCCAGCAGTTTACGGAGAAACACTGAAGCTTTCTTT. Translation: CASSLRRNTEAFF.

The DNA for the CDR3 is TGCGCCAGTAATCTACTAACAGGGCCCAGCACAGATACGCAGTATTTT. Protein product: CASNLLTGPSTDTQYF. V usage is TRBV5-1 and J usage is TRBJ2-3; TRBD1 might be the D (6 bases). Germline V gene lookup returns CDR1 SGHRS and CDR2 YFSETQ. V dropped 8 bases and J dropped 0 bases, with 19 bases sitting between them. The CDR3 runs to 16 residues.

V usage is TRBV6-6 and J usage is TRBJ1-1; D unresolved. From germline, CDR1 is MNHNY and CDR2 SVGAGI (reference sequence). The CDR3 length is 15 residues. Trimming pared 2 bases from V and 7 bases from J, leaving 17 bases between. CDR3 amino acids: CASSYPSRAGNEAFF. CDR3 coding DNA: TGTGCCAGCAGTTACCCCAGTAGGGCTGGGAATGAAGCTTTCTTT.

The CDR3 nucleotides are TGTGCCAGCAGTGACTGGGGCAGGGGGCCCGTAGATGGCTACACCTTC. This gives the protein CASSDWGRGPVDGYTF. The chain combines TRBV6-4 with TRBJ1-2; 8 bases map to TRBD1. This CDR3 region has 16 residues. Trimming cost V 1 base and J 6 bases; bases outside gene matches: 10. CDR1 and CDR2 (germline): MRHNA, SNTAGT.

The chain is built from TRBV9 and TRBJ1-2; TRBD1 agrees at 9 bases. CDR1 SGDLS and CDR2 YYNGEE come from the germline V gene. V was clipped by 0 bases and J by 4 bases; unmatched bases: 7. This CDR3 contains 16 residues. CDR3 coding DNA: TGTGCCAGCAGCGTAGACGACAGGGGGACGGGCTATGGCTACACCTTC. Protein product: CASSVDDRGTGYGYTF.

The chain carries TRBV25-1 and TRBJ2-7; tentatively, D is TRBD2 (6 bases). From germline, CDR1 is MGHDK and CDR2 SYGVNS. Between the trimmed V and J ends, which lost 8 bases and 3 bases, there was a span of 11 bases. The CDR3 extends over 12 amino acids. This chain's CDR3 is CASAGLRYEQYF. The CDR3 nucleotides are TGTGCCAGCGCGGGACTTCGCTACGAGCAGTACTTC.

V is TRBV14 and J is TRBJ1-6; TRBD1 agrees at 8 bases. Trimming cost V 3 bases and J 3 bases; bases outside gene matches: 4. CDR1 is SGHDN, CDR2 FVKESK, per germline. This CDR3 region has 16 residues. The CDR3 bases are TGTGCCAGCAGCCAGCGAACAGGGGGCTATAATTCACCCCTCCACTTT. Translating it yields CASSQRTGGYNSPLHF. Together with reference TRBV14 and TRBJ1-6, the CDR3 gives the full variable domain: EAGVTQFPSHSVIEKGQTVTLRCDPISGHDNLYWYRRVMGKEIKFLLHFVKESKQDESGMPNNRFLAERTGGTYSTLKVQPAELEDSGVYFCASSQRTGGYNSPLHFGNGTRLTVT.

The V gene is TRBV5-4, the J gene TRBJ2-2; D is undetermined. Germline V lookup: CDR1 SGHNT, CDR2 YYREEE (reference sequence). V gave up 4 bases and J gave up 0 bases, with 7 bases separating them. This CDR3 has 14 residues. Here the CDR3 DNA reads TGTGCCAGCAGCACACCTTCGAACACCGGGGAGCTGTTTTTT. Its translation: CASSTPSNTGELFF. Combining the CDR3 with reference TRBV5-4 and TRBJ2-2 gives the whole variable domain ETGVTQSPTHLIKTRGQQVTLRCSSQSGHNTVSWYQQALGQGPQFIFQYYREEENGRGNFPPRFSGLQFPNYSSELNVNALELDDSALYLCASSTPSNTGELFFGEGSRLTVL.